This is a list of T cell receptor beta chains from one sample in a study of shared clonotypes between healthy human individuals. Sequencing used immunoSEQ multiplex PCR; TCRdb keeps in-frame clones, though not all of them. The profile shows about 2.3 million clones, approximately 90% of them singletons. The sequenced sample consisted of naive CD4+ T cells from PBMCs. Receptors originate from a man between 18 and 29 years old in good health. Some clones in this sample may be carry-over from other donors' samples. The CDR3 runs from the conserved cysteine through the conserved F or W. D genes are given only for firm matches. Only some rows state a clone size, as once, few, many or a class for expanded clones.

D,J,length,size,V,DNA,CDR3
TRBD1,TRBJ1-4,15,once,TRBV18,TGTGCCAGCTCACCCCGGACAGGGACTAATGAAAAACTGTTTTTT,CASSPRTGTNEKLFF
NA,TRBJ2-1,15,NA,TRBV6-5,TGTGCCAGCAGTTTTATGCAGGGTGTAGGAAATGAGCAGTTCTTC,CASSFMQGVGNEQFF
NA,TRBJ1-3,16,NA,TRBV4-1,TGCGCCAGCAGCCAAGGGAGTCAGAGCTCTGGAAACACCATATATTTT,CASSQGSQSSGNTIYF
NA,TRBJ2-5,13,NA,TRBV28,TGTGCCAGCAGTTCACGGGGGCCGGAGACCCAGTACTTC,CASSSRGPETQYF
TRBD1,TRBJ1-1,16,once,TRBV5-4,TGTGCCAGCAGCCCGGGACAGGGGGCGAGCCACACTGAAGCTTTCTTT,CASSPGQGASHTEAFF
TRBD1,TRBJ1-2,11,NA,TRBV29-1,TGCAGCGTGGCGACAGGGTTTGGCTACACCTTC,CSVATGFGYTF
TRBD1,TRBJ2-7,15,NA,TRBV6-5,TGTGCCAGCAGGATCACCGGGACAGGGCCCTACGAGCAGTACTTC,CASRITGTGPYEQYF
NA,TRBJ2-3,14,NA,TRBV6-6,TGTGCCAGCAGGGGGCGTGCTAGCACAGATACGCAGTATTTT,CASRGRASTDTQYF
NA,TRBJ2-7,14,NA,TRBV6-6,TGTGCCAGCAGTTACTCCGCGGGCTCCTACGAGCAGTACTTC,CASSYSAGSYEQYF
NA,TRBJ1-1,13,few,TRBV30,TGTGCCTGGAGTGTAGATTTGGGTACTGAAGCTTTCTTT,CAWSVDLGTEAFF
TRBD1,TRBJ1-2,15,NA,TRBV5-1,TGCGCCAGCAGCTTCGGACAGGCAGTGGACTATGGCTACACCTTC,CASSFGQAVDYGYTF
NA,TRBJ2-3,14,NA,TRBV7-6,TGTGCCAGCAGCAGGGGGGGCCCCACAGATACGCAGTATTTT,CASSRGGPTDTQYF
TRBD1,TRBJ2-7,15,NA,TRBV6-5,TGTGCCAGCAGTTCCTTCCGGGACAGGTCCTACGAGCAGTACTTC,CASSSFRDRSYEQYF
NA,TRBJ2-7,16,NA,TRBV9,TGTGCCAGCAGCGCTCAGGTGGCCGAAACCTTATACGAGCAGTACTTC,CASSAQVAETLYEQYF
TRBD1,TRBJ2-7,14,NA,TRBV5-1,TGCGCCAGCAGCCTACGACAGGGCCCCTACGAGCAGTACTTC,CASSLRQGPYEQYF
TRBD1,TRBJ2-3,15,NA,TRBV5-4,TGTGCCAGCAGCACCCGGGACAGACGCACAGATACGCAGTATTTT,CASSTRDRRTDTQYF
TRBD2,TRBJ2-1,16,NA,TRBV9,TGTGCCAGCAGCGTAGCTGGAGCGGGAGGGCCGTATGAGCAGTTCTTC,CASSVAGAGGPYEQFF
TRBD2,TRBJ2-1,13,NA,TRBV29-1,TGCAGCGTTGGCGGGAGGACCTACAATGAGCAGTTCTTC,CSVGGRTYNEQFF
NA,TRBJ2-1,11,NA,TRBV20-1,TGCAGTGTCTCGAGGACCCTGGGGCAGTTCTTC,CSVSRTLGQFF
TRBD2,TRBJ2-7,15,once,TRBV5-1,TGCGCCAGCAGCCATACTAGCGGGAGTTCCTACGAGCAGTACTTC,CASSHTSGSSYEQYF
TRBD2,TRBJ2-1,16,NA,TRBV5-1,TGCGCCAGCAGGGAAGAAGCGGGAGGGCCTTTTCCTGAGCAGTTCTTC,CASREEAGGPFPEQFF
TRBD2,TRBJ2-1,17,once,TRBV5-3,TGTGCCAGAAGCTGGGGACTAGCGGGAGAGGGGAGGAATGAGCAGTTCTTC,CARSWGLAGEGRNEQFF
TRBD2,TRBJ2-1,16,NA,TRBV28,TGTGCCAGCAGTTTAGGGAGGGCCCGGTTGTACAATGAGCAGTTCTTC,CASSLGRARLYNEQFF